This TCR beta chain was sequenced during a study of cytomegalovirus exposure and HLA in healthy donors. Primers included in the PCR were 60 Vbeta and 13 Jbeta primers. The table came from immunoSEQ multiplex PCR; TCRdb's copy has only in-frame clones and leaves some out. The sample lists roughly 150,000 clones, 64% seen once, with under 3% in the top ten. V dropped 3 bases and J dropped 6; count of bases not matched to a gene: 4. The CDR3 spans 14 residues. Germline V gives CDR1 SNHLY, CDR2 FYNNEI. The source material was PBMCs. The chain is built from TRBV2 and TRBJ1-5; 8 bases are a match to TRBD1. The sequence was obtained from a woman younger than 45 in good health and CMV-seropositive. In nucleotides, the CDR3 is TGTGCCAGCAGTGAGCAGGGGGCTCCTCAGCCCCAGCATTTT. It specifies CASSEQGAPQPQHF.